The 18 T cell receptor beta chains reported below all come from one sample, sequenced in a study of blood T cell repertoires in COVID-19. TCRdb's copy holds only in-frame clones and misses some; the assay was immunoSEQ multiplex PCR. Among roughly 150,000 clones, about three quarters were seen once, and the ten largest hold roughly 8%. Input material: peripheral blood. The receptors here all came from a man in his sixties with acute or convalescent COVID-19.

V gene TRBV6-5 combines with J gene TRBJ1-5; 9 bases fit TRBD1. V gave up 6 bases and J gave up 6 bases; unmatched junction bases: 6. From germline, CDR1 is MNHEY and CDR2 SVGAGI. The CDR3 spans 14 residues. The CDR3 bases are TGTGCCAGCAGGCCCTGGACAGGGGCTCAGCCCCAGCATTTT. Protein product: CASRPWTGAQPQHF.

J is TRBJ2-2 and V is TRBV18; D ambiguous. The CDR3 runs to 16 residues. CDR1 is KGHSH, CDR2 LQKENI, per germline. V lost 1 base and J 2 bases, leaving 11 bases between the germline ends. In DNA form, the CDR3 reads TGTGCCAGCTCACCACGCGAAGCTATAAACACCGGGGAGCTGTTTTTT. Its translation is CASSPREAINTGELFF.

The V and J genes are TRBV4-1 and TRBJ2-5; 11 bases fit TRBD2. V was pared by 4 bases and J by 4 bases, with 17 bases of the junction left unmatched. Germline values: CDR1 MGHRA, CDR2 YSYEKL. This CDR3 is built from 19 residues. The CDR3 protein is CASSRGRLAGGHNGETQYF. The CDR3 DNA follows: TGCGCCAGCAGCCGAGGCCGGCTAGCGGGGGGCCATAACGGAGAGACCCAGTACTTC.

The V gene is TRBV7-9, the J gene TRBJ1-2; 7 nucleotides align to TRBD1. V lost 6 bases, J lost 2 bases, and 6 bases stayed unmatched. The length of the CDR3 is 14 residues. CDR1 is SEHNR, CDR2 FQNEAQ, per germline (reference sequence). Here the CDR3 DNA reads TGTGCCAGCAGTTTGGGGGACAGAAACTATGGCTACACCTTC. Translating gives CASSLGDRNYGYTF.

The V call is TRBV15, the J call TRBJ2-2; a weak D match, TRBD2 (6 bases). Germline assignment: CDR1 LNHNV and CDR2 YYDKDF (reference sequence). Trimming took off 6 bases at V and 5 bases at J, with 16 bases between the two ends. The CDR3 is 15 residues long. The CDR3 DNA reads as TGTGCCACCAGAAGGCGGGACGCGAGGACCGGGGAGCTGTTTTTT. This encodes CATRRRDARTGELFF.

CDR3 DNA: TGTGCCAGCAGCTTGGGGACAGGGCCCCAAGAGACCCAGTACTTC. Translation gives CASSLGTGPQETQYF. The chain combines TRBV11-1 with TRBJ2-5, with 9 positions matching TRBD1. The CDR3 spans 15 residues. The germline CDR1 and CDR2 sequences are SGHAT and FQDESV (reference sequence). The trim removed 3 bases at V and 1 base at J, leaving 3 bases unmatched.

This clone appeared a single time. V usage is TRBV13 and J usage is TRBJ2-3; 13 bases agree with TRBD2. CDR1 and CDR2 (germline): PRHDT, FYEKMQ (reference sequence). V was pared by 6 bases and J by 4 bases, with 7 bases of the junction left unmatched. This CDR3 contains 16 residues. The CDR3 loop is CASSYRLAGGPDTQYF. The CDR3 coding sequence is TGTGCCAGCAGTTACAGACTAGCGGGGGGCCCAGATACGCAGTATTTT.

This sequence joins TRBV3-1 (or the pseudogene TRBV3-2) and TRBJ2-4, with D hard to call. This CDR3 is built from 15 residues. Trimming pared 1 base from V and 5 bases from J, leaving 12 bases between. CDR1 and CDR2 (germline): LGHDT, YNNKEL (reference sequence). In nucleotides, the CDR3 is TGTGCCAGCAGCCAAGCTGCGACTCTCCAAAACATTCAGTACTTC. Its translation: CASSQAATLQNIQYF.

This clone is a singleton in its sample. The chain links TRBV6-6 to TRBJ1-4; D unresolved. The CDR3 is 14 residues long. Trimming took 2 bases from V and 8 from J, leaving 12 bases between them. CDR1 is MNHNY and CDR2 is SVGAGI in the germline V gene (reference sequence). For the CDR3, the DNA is TGTGCCAGCAGTTACGCCGAGGGAAAGGAAAAACTGTTTTTT. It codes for CASSYAEGKEKLFF.

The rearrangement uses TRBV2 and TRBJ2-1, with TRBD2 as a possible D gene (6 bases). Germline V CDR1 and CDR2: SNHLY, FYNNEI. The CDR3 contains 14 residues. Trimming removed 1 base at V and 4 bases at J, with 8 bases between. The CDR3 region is CASSEDSGYNEQFF. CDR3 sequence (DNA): TGTGCCAGCAGTGAAGATAGCGGATACAATGAGCAGTTCTTC.

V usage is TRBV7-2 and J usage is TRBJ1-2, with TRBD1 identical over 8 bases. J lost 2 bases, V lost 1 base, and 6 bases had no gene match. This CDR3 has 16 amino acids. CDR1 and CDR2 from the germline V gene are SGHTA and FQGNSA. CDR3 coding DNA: TGTGCCAGCAGCTTAGGACCGGGACAGGAAAACTATGGCTACACCTTC. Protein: CASSLGPGQENYGYTF.

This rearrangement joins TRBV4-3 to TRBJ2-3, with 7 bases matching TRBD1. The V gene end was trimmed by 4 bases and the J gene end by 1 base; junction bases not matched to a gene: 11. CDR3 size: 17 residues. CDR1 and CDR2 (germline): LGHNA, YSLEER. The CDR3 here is CASSPRVRDRGTDTQYF. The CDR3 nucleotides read TGCGCCAGCAGCCCCCGAGTCCGGGACAGAGGCACAGATACGCAGTATTTT.

The CDR3, as DNA: TGTGCCAGCAGCCAAAGACCAGCGGGGGGCACAGATACGCAGTATTTT. It encodes CASSQRPAGGTDTQYF. The chain has TRBV5-5 and TRBJ2-3, with 8 bases lining up with TRBD2. J gave up 1 base and V 4 bases, and 8 bases lay outside the gene matches. Germline-derived CDR1 and CDR2 are SGHKS and YYEKEE (reference sequence). The CDR3 runs to 16 residues.

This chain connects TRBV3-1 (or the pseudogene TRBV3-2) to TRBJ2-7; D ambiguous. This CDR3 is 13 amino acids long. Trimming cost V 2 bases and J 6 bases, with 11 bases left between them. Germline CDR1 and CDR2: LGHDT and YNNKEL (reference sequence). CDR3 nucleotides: TGTGCCAGCAGCCAAACAGTTTCCGCCGAGCAGTACTTC. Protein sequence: CASSQTVSAEQYF.

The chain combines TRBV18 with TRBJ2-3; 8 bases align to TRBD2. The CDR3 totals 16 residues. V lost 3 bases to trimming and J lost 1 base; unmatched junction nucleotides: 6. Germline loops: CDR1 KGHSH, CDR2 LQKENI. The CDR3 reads CASSPTALAGTDTQYF. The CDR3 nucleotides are TGTGCCAGCTCACCGACAGCACTAGCGGGCACAGATACGCAGTATTTT.

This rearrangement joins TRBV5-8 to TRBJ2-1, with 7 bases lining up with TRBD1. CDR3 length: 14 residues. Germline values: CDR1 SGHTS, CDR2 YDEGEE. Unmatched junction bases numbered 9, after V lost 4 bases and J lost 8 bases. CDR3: CASSNPTGWDEQFF. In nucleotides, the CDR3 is TGTGCCAGCAGCAACCCGACAGGGTGGGATGAGCAGTTCTTC.

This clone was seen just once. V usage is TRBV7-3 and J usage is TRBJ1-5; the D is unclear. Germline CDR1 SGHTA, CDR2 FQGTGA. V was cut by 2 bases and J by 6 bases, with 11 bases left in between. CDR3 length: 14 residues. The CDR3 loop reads CASSLQNPSQPQHF. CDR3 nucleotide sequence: TGTGCCAGCAGCTTACAGAATCCAAGTCAGCCCCAGCATTTT.

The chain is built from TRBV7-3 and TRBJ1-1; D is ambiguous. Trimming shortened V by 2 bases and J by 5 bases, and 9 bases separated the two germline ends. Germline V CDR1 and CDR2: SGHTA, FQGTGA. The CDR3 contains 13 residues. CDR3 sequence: CASSLGLATEAFF. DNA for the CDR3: TGTGCCAGCAGCTTAGGCCTAGCGACTGAAGCTTTCTTT.